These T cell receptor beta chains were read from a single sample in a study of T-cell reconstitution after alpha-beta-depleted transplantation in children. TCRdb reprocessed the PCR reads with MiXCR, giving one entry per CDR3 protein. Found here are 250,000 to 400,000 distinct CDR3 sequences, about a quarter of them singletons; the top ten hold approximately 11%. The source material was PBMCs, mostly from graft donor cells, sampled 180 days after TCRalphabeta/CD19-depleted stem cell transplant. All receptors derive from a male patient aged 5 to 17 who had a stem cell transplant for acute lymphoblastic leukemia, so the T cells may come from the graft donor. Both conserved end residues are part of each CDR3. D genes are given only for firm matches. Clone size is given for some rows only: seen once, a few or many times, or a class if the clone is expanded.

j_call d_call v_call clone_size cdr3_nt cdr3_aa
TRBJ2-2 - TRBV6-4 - TGTGCCAGCAGTGACCTCCCCCTAGCCAGGTCCGGGGAGCTGTTTTTT CASSDLPLARSGELFF
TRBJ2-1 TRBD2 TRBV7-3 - TGTGCCAGCAGCCCATACCACATGGGACTAGCGGGAAGGAAGTACAATGAGCAGTTCTTC CASSPYHMGLAGRKYNEQFF
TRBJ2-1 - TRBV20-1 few TGCAGTGCTAGAGATGGGGCAGGGTGGAACAATGAGCAGTTCTTC CSARDGAGWNNEQFF
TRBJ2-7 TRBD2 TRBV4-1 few TGCGCCAGCAGCCCGATAGCGGGACCGACCTACGAGCAGTACTTC CASSPIAGPTYEQYF
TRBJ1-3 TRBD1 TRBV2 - TGTGCCAGCAGCCGCGGGACAGGGTTGAACACCATATATTTT CASSRGTGLNTIYF
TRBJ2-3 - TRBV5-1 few TGCGCCAGCAGCCTTGGCGGGGTCCCCCGGGGCGCAGATACGCAGTATTTT CASSLGGVPRGADTQYF
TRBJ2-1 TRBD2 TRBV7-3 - TGTGCCAGCAGCCAGTCAGCGGGAGTTACCAATGAGCAGTTCTTC CASSQSAGVTNEQFF
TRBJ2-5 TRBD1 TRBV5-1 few TGCGCCAGCAGCTTGGGGGACAGGGCGGAGACCCAGTACTTC CASSLGDRAETQYF
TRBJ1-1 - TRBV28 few TGTGCCATCAGGACCTTCCACACTGAAGCTTTCTTT CAIRTFHTEAFF
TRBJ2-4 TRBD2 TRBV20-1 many TGCAGTGCTAGCGGACTAGCCGGCCAAGTTCGCAACATTCAGTACTTC CSASGLAGQVRNIQYF
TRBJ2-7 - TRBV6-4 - TGTGCCAGCAGTGAGATACCAGGGATCGAGCAGTACTTC CASSEIPGIEQYF
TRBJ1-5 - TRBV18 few TGTGCCAGCTCAGGGGGCTGGGGCAATCAGCCCCAGCATTTT CASSGGWGNQPQHF
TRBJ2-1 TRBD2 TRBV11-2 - TGTGCCAGCAGCTTAGATTTTGCGGGTAGCGGGGGGAGCTCCTACAATGAGCAGTTCTTC CASSLDFAGSGGSSYNEQFF
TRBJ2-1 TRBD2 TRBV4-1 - TGCGCCAGCAGCCAAGGAACCCTTAAGGCGGGAGCTAGGGTCTACAATGAGCAGTTCTTC CASSQGTLKAGARVYNEQFF
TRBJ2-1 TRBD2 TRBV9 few TGTGCCAGCAGCGTACGGGGGGGGTCCTACAATGAGCAGTTCTTC CASSVRGGSYNEQFF
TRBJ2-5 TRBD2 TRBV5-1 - TGCGCCAGCAGCGGCAGACTAGCGGTAGGGGAGACCCAGTACTTC CASSGRLAVGETQYF
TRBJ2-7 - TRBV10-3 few TGTGCCATCAGTGAGTATTCCTACGAGCAGTACTTC CAISEYSYEQYF
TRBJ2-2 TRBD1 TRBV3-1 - TGTGCCAGCAGCCAAGGTCCCGGGACAGTGAGGGGGGAGCTGTTTTTT CASSQGPGTVRGELFF
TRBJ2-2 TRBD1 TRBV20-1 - TGCAGTGCCCGGACAGGGACCGGGGAGCTGTTTTTT CSARTGTGELFF
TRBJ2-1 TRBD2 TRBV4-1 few TGCGCCAGCAGCCAAGATAGGCTAGCGGGAGAGGGTGAGCAGTTCTTC CASSQDRLAGEGEQFF
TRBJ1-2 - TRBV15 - TGTGCCACCAGCAGAGCGAGGGAATTGGATGGCTACACCTTC CATSRARELDGYTF
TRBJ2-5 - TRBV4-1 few TGCGCCAGCAGCCATCGGTTCCCGACGACCCAGTACTTC CASSHRFPTTQYF
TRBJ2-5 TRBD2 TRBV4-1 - TGCGCCAGCAGCCAAGATCTGGGACTAGCGGGAGTGGGGGAGACCCAGTACTTC CASSQDLGLAGVGETQYF
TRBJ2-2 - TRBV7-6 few TGTGCCAGCAGCTTACCCCCCGGGTGGAGGTTGGCCTCCGGGGAGCTGTTTTTT CASSLPPGWRLASGELFF
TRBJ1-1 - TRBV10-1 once TGCGCCAGCAGCAGGGAGCTTAACACTGAAGCTTTCTTT CASSRELNTEAFF
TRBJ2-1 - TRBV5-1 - TGCGCCAGCAGCTCTGGGGGTTACATCTCCTACAATGAGCAGTTCTTC CASSSGGYISYNEQFF